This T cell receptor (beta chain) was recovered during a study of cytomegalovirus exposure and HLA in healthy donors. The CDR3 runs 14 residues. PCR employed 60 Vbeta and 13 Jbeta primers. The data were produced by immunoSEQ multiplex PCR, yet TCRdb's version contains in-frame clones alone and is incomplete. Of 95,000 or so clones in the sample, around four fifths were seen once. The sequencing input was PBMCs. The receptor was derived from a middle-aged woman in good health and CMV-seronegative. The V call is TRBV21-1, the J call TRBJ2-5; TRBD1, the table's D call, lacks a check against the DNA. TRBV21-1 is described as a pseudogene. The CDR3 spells CASRKGLNEETQYF. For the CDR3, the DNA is TGTGCCAGCAGAAAGGGGCTGAATGAGGAGACCCAGTACTTC.